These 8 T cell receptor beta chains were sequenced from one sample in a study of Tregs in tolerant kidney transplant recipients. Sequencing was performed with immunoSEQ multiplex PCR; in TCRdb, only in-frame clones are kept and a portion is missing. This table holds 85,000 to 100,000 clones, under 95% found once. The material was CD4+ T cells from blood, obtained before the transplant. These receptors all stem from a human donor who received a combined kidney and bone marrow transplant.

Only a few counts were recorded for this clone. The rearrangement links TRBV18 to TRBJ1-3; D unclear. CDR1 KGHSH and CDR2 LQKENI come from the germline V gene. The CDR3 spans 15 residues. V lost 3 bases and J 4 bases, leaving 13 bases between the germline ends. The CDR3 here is CASSPAGLFGNTIYF. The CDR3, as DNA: TGTGCCAGCTCACCGGCAGGCCTCTTCGGAAACACCATATATTTT.

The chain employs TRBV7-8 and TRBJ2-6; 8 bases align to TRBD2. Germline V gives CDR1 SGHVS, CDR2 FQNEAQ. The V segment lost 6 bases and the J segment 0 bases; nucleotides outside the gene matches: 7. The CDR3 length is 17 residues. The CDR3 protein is CASRRSGSGSGANVLTF. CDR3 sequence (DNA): TGTGCCAGCAGACGAAGCGGGAGTGGCTCTGGGGCCAACGTCCTGACTTTC.

As DNA, the CDR3 is TGCGCCAGCAGCTTGGGGACAGGGGGCGGTCATCGCTACACCTTC. The encoded protein is CASSLGTGGGHRYTF. The chain couples TRBV5-1 to TRBJ1-2; 11 nucleotides agree with TRBD1. The junction had 7 bases not matched to a gene; V was cut back by 0 bases and J by 9 bases. This CDR3 comprises 15 residues. The germline gives CDR1 SGHRS, CDR2 YFSETQ.

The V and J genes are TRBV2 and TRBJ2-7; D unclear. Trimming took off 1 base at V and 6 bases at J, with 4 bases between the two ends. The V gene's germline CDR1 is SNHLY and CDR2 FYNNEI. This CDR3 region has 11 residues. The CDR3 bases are TGTGCCAGCAGTGAAGTATCCGAGCAGTACTTC. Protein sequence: CASSEVSEQYF.

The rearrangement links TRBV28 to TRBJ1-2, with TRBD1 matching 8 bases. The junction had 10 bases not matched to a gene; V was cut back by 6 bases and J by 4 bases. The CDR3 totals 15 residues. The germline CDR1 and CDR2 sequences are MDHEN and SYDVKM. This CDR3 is CASSRTGQGGYGYTF. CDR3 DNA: TGTGCCAGCAGCCGAACCGGACAGGGAGGCTATGGCTACACCTTC.

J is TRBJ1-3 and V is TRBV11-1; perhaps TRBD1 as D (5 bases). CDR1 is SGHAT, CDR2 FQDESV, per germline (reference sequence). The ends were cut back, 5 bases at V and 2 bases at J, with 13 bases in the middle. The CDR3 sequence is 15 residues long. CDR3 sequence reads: CASSPTGGTGNTIYF. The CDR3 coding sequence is TGTGCCAGCAGCCCGACCGGGGGTACTGGAAACACCATATATTTT.

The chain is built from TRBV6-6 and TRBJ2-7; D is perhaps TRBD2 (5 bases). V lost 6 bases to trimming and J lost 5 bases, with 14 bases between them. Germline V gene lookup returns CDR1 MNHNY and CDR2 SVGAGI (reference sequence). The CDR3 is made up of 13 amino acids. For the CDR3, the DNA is TGTGCCAGCAGGTTTGGGAGTACTAACGAGCAGTACTTC. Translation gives CASRFGSTNEQYF.

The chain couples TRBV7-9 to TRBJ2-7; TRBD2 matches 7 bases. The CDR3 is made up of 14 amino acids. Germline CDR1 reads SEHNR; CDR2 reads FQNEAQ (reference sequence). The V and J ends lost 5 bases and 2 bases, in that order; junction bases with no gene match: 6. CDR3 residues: CASSHPSGAYEQYF. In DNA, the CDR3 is TGTGCCAGCAGCCATCCTAGCGGAGCCTACGAGCAGTACTTC.